This T cell receptor beta chain came from a study of blood T cell repertoires in COVID-19. Across the study: COVID-19 samples, acute and convalescent, were from the United States, Italy and Spain. The cDNA or gDNA used as material had been derived from T cells, B-cell-depleted T cells, or PBMCs.

The V and J ends lost 5 bases and 2 bases, in that order; junction bases with no gene match: 3. Germline lookup yields CDR1 SGHAT and CDR2 FQNNGV. The CDR3 spans 14 residues. This clone was seen just once. Authors' analysis steps: Reference gene primer amplification yielded estimated nucleated cell counts. Here immunoSEQ multiplex PCR was the method, and the copy in TCRdb shows in-frame clones only, minus some. Clone size and the V and J calls come from that table; the DNA yielded D and trimming. The sample has 140,000 to 150,000 clones, approximately 91% seen once. This chain uses TRBV11-2 with TRBJ2-7; TRBD1 agrees at 10 bases. The TCR originated in a human donor in a cohort sampled during active COVID-19. Specimen: peripheral blood. The CDR3 DNA reads as TGTGCCAGCAGCAGAGGACAGGGGGCCTACGAGCAGTACTTC. It yields the protein CASSRGQGAYEQYF.